The rows below give T cell receptor beta chains drawn from one sample of a study of cytomegalovirus exposure and HLA in healthy donors. Here immunoSEQ multiplex PCR was the method, and the copy in TCRdb shows in-frame clones only, minus some. The table includes 130,000 or so clones, approximately 8.9% detected once. Sequencing used PBMCs. These receptors all come from a middle-aged woman in good health and CMV-seropositive. CDR3s include the opening cysteine and the closing phenylalanine or tryptophan. Fields, in order: clone size, D gene, V gene, J gene, CDR3 DNA, CDR3 protein. D genes are given only for firm matches. The listing skips clone size in some rows; elsewhere it reads once, few, many or a size class.

>-|-|TRBV4-1|TRBJ1-2
TGCGCCAGCAGCCAAGATCAACAGGTACACTATGGCTACACCTTC
CASSQDQQVHYGYTF
>-|-|TRBV9|TRBJ1-2
TGTGCCAGCAGCATCATGGTCGCAGGGGATTATGGCTACACCTTC
CASSIMVAGDYGYTF
>-|-|TRBV7-8|TRBJ1-5
TGTGCCAGCAGCTTAGGCGGGGCGGGGGGAATCAATCAGCCCCAGCATTTT
CASSLGGAGGINQPQHF
>once|TRBD1|TRBV9|TRBJ2-7
TGTGCCAGCAGCGCCCTCGGAGGACAGGGGGCGGCCGAGCAGTACTTC
CASSALGGQGAAEQYF
>-|-|TRBV5-5|TRBJ1-6
TGTGCCAGCAGCTCGATACAAATTTCACCCCTCCACTTT
CASSSIQISPLHF
>few|-|TRBV6-1|TRBJ1-2
TGTGCCAGCAGTGGTACGACAGTCTATGGCTACACCTTC
CASSGTTVYGYTF
>-|-|TRBV7-8|TRBJ2-1
TGTGCCAGCAGCCCCCGACAGTCCAGGTATGAGCAGTTCTTC
CASSPRQSRYEQFF
>-|-|TRBV4-1|TRBJ2-7
TGCGCCAGCAGCCAAGGATGGGGGGAAACCTACGAGCAGTACTTC
CASSQGWGETYEQYF
>few|-|TRBV19|TRBJ1-2
TGTGCCAGTAGTATTATGGGGGGACCTAACTATGGCTACACCTTC
CASSIMGGPNYGYTF
>-|-|TRBV5-1|TRBJ2-4
TGCGCCAGCAGCTTGGCACGAGCGACAGGCGTCAAAAACATTCAGTACTTC
CASSLARATGVKNIQYF
>-|-|TRBV4-1|TRBJ2-7
TGCGCCAGCAGCCAAGAGTACGAGCAGTACTTC
CASSQEYEQYF
>-|TRBD2|TRBV4-2|TRBJ2-1
TGTGCCAGCAGCCAATCTCGGACTAGCGGGGGGGCCGATGAGCAGTTCTTC
CASSQSRTSGGADEQFF
>-|-|TRBV6-1|TRBJ2-5
TGTGCCAGCAGTGAAAGGGGGGGTCGCCAGTACTTC
CASSERGGRQYF
>few|-|TRBV7-8|TRBJ2-7
TGTGCCAGCAGCCAACACGGACAGACTGGGGCCTACGAGCAGTACTTC
CASSQHGQTGAYEQYF
>few|-|TRBV4-3|TRBJ1-5
TGCGCCAGCAGCCAAGAGTACAGCTTCAATCAGCCCCAGCATTTT
CASSQEYSFNQPQHF
>-|TRBD2|TRBV7-2|TRBJ2-1
TGTGCCAGCAGCTTAAGGTTGGCGGGGGGGGCCAATGAGCAGTTCTTC
CASSLRLAGGANEQFF
>-|-|TRBV7-8|TRBJ2-1
TGTGCCAGCAGCCCGGACTCCCGTAATGAGCAGTTCTTC
CASSPDSRNEQFF
>-|-|TRBV7-2|TRBJ1-5
TGTGCCAGCAGCCCCCCGGGGAGGGGTTATCAGCCCCAGCATTTT
CASSPPGRGYQPQHF
>few|-|TRBV7-3|TRBJ2-3
TGTGCCAGCAGCCGTAAAGGGGCAGATACGCAGTATTTT
CASSRKGADTQYF
>few|-|TRBV25-1|TRBJ1-2
TGTGCCAGCAGTGAGGTAGGGGCTGGCTACACCTTC
CASSEVGAGYTF
>-|-|TRBV10-3|TRBJ2-5
TGTGCCATCAAAACGGGGACAAGCGGAGAGACCCAGTACTTC
CAIKTGTSGETQYF
>-|-|TRBV28|TRBJ1-2
TGTGCCAGCAGCCAGACAGGAACCTATGGCTACACCTTC
CASSQTGTYGYTF
>few|-|TRBV15|TRBJ2-1
TGTGCCACCAGTGGGGGTGGCGGGGAGGACAATGAGCAGTTCTTC
CATSGGGGEDNEQFF
>-|-|TRBV5-4|TRBJ1-1
TGTGCCAGCAGCCGTCCGTTGAACACTGAAGCTTTCTTT
CASSRPLNTEAFF
>few|-|TRBV6-5|TRBJ1-3
TGTGCCAGCAGTTCTCGAAACACCATATATTTT
CASSSRNTIYF
>-|TRBD1|TRBV19|TRBJ1-5
TGTGCCAGTAGTTTTCGACAGGGAGACCAGCATTTT
CASSFRQGDQHF
>-|TRBD1|TRBV27|TRBJ2-5
TGTGCCAGCAGACTAGGGACAGGGAGGTCGGGAGAGACCCAGTACTTC
CASRLGTGRSGETQYF
>-|-|TRBV10-3|TRBJ2-7
TGTGCCACCTCAGAATCGGGCTACGAGCAGTACTTC
CATSESGYEQYF
>-|TRBD1|TRBV5-1|TRBJ1-4
TGCGCCAGCAGTTTATCGAGACAGGGTAATGAAAAACTGTTTTTT
CASSLSRQGNEKLFF
>-|-|TRBV19|TRBJ2-1
TGTGCCAGTAGTACGCCAGGACCTACGGGGGATGAGCAGTTCTTC
CASSTPGPTGDEQFF
>few|TRBD1|TRBV6-6|TRBJ2-1
TGTGCCAGCAGTTCAGCACAGGGGAGCAATGAGCAGTTCTTC
CASSSAQGSNEQFF
>-|TRBD1|TRBV5-4|TRBJ2-3
TGTGCCAGCAGCTTGGACCTGACAGGGACGCAGTATTTT
CASSLDLTGTQYF
>few|-|TRBV9|TRBJ2-3
TGTGCCAGCAGTAGGGGAGATACGCAGTATTTT
CASSRGDTQYF
>few|-|TRBV18|TRBJ1-5
TGTGCCAGCGCTGACAGCAACAATCAGCCCCAGCATTTT
CASADSNNQPQHF
>few|-|TRBV6-5|TRBJ1-4
TGTGCCACCTGGTCGGGGGAAAAACTGTTTTTT
CATWSGEKLFF
>few|TRBD1|TRBV14|TRBJ2-7
TGTGCCAGCAGCCAAGAACAGGGGGCTCACGAGCAGTACTTC
CASSQEQGAHEQYF
>few|-|TRBV29-1|TRBJ2-5
TGCAGCGTTGAGTCCAGGGTTCGAGAGACCCAGTACTTC
CSVESRVRETQYF
>-|-|TRBV10-3|TRBJ1-4
TGTGCCATCAGAGCGGACAGCTATAATGAAAAACTGTTTTTT
CAIRADSYNEKLFF
>-|-|TRBV6-1|TRBJ1-2
TGTGCCAGCCTTCCCGGGACACTCTATGGCTACACCTTC
CASLPGTLYGYTF
>-|-|TRBV10-1|TRBJ1-5
TGCGCCACCGAAGGGGGGGCTCCCTATAGCAATCAGCCCCAGCATTTT
CATEGGAPYSNQPQHF
>-|TRBD1|TRBV7-2|TRBJ1-1
TGTGCCAGCAGCACCCCGGGACAGGGTATAGGAGCTTTCTTT
CASSTPGQGIGAFF
>-|-|TRBV7-6|TRBJ2-7
TGTGCCAGCAGCTTAGGGGAGAAGACCGAGCAGTACTTC
CASSLGEKTEQYF
>few|TRBD1|TRBV11-2|TRBJ2-7
TGTGCCAGCAGCTTAGAAGGGGGCCCCCTCTACGAGCAGTACTTC
CASSLEGGPLYEQYF
>-|TRBD1|TRBV15|TRBJ1-2
TGTGCCACCAGCCCTCGGGGGGGGACAGAAAATGGCTACACCTTC
CATSPRGGTENGYTF
>-|TRBD1|TRBV5-1|TRBJ1-1
TGCGCCAGCAGCTTACAACCGGGACAGGGGGACACTGAAGCTTTCTTT
CASSLQPGQGDTEAFF
>-|-|TRBV9|TRBJ1-5
TGTGCCAGCACTTTAGCTAGCAATCAGCCCCAGCATTTT
CASTLASNQPQHF